These 22 T cell receptor beta chains originate from one sample sequenced in a study of blood T cell repertoires in COVID-19. Clones were read by immunoSEQ multiplex PCR, and TCRdb kept only the in-frame ones, dropping some. The data hold 350,000 to 400,000 clones, with 85% to 90% observed a single time. Specimen: PBMCs or T cells enriched from blood (not recorded which). These receptors came from a woman aged 25-40 years with acute COVID-19.

The rearrangement links TRBV15 to TRBJ2-5, with a tentative D call TRBD2 (5 bases). V shed 5 bases and J shed 7 bases, with 23 bases lying between them. This CDR3 is built from 16 residues. Germline lookup yields CDR1 LNHNV and CDR2 YYDKDF (reference sequence). The CDR3 DNA reads TGTGCCACCAGCCTTCGGCGCGGTTTTCCTGGAGGGACCCAGTACTTC. It encodes CATSLRRGFPGGTQYF. The complete variable domain, with remaining parts taken from reference TRBV15 and TRBJ2-5, reads DAMVIQNPRYQVTQFGKPVTLSCSQTLNHNVMYWYQQKSSQAPKLLFHYYDKDFNNEADTPDNFQSRRPNTSFCFLDIRSPGLGDTAMYLCATSLRRGFPGGTQYFGPGTRLLVL.

The V and J genes are TRBV21-1 and TRBJ1-6. TRBV21-1 is reported as a pseudogene. The CDR3 totals 16 residues. The CDR3 sequence: CKIPRGDVDVDSPLHF. The CDR3 DNA reads as TGTAAAATACCCCGGGGGGACGTCGACGTAGATTCACCCCTCCACTTT.

V and J are TRBV5-1 and TRBJ1-2; D gene unclear. The CDR3 runs to 12 residues. V was trimmed by 3 bases and J by 10 bases, leaving 13 bases between them. Germline V lookup: CDR1 SGHRS, CDR2 YFSETQ. The CDR3 region has the DNA TGCGCCAGCAGCTGGACTGCCCGGAACTACACCTTC. Encoded protein: CASSWTARNYTF.

This chain uses TRBV5-5 with TRBJ1-1, with 9 bases matching TRBD1. The V and J ends lost 2 bases and 5 bases, in that order; junction bases with no gene match: 13. Germline V gives CDR1 SGHKS, CDR2 YYEKEE (reference sequence). The CDR3 spans 17 residues. The CDR3 DNA is TGTGCCAGCAGCTTACAGGACAGGGGAGGGTTACGGACTGAAGCTTTCTTT. Amino acid sequence: CASSLQDRGGLRTEAFF.

The V and J genes are TRBV6-2 or TRBV6-3 and TRBJ1-2; TRBD1 matches 11 bases. The CDR3 contains 18 residues. Looked up from germline, CDR1 is MNHEY and CDR2 is SVGEGT. After removal of 6 bases from V and 3 bases from J, the junction contained 15 bases not matched to a gene. CDR3 protein: CASSPTTGTGGPYYGYTF. In DNA form, the CDR3 reads TGTGCCAGCAGCCCTACCACCGGGACAGGGGGACCTTACTATGGCTACACCTTC.

CDR3: CASSLPVSNQPQHF. CDR3 coding DNA: TGTGCCAGCAGCTTACCAGTTAGCAATCAGCCCCAGCATTTT. V is TRBV11-2 and J is TRBJ1-5; D is uncertain. The germline gives CDR1 SGHAT, CDR2 FQNNGV. The CDR3 consists of 14 residues. V shed 2 bases and J shed 0 bases, with 5 bases lying between them. The complete variable domain, with remaining parts taken from reference TRBV11-2 and TRBJ1-5, reads EAGVAQSPRYKIIEKRQSVAFWCNPISGHATLYWYQQILGQGPKLLIQFQNNGVVDDSQLPKDRFSAERLKGVDSTLKIQPAKLEDSAVYLCASSLPVSNQPQHFGDGTRLSIL.

Only a few counts were recorded for this clone. The rearrangement uses TRBV10-1 and TRBJ2-7; 14 bases are shared with TRBD2. The length of the CDR3 is 17 residues. The junction had 11 bases not matched to a gene; V was cut back by 10 bases and J by 0 bases. CDR1 WNHNN and CDR2 SYGVQD come from the germline V gene (reference sequence). As DNA, the CDR3 is TGCGCCAATCCCCGGACTAGCGGGGGGTTGAGCTCCTACGAGCAGTACTTC. Translation: CANPRTSGGLSSYEQYF.

The chain combines TRBV19 with TRBJ2-7; tentatively, D is TRBD1 (6 bases). CDR3 length equals 13 residues. Per the germline V gene, CDR1 is LNHDA and CDR2 is SQIVND (reference sequence). The V end was cut by 7 bases, the J end by 0 bases, with 10 bases between. The CDR3 DNA sequence: TGTGCCAGTACCGGGACACTCTCCTACGAGCAGTACTTC. Protein: CASTGTLSYEQYF.

The rearrangement uses TRBV5-5 and TRBJ2-3; a possible D gene is TRBD2 (6 bases). In germline, CDR1 is SGHKS, CDR2 YYEKEE (reference sequence). The CDR3 totals 13 residues. V lost 2 bases and J lost 4, with 8 bases in between. Here the CDR3 DNA reads TGTGCCAGCAGCTTCACGGGGGCAGATACGCAGTATTTT. It encodes CASSFTGADTQYF.

A single count supports this clone. The V gene is TRBV7-2, the J gene TRBJ2-7; 8 bases match TRBD2. Trimming removed 3 bases from V and 5 bases from J; junction bases left unmatched: 9. Germline loops: CDR1 SGHTA, CDR2 FQGNSA. The CDR3 is 15 amino acids. Written as DNA, the CDR3 is TGTGCCAGCAGCTTCCTCAGCGGGGGAGGGAACGAGCAGTACTTC. This sequence encodes CASSFLSGGGNEQYF.

This chain connects TRBV4-1 to TRBJ2-7; 10 bases align to TRBD1. CDR3 length equals 16 residues. V was clipped by 0 bases and J by 1 base; unmatched bases: 3. CDR1 is MGHRA and CDR2 is YSYEKL in the germline V gene. The chain's CDR3 is CASSQDGDRGSYEQYF. In DNA form, the CDR3 reads TGCGCCAGCAGCCAAGATGGGGACAGGGGTTCCTACGAGCAGTACTTC.

The chain joins TRBV30 to TRBJ2-2, with D uncertain. Germline V gene lookup returns CDR1 GTSNPN and CDR2 SVGIG (reference sequence). The CDR3 has 13 amino acids. The V gene lost 4 bases and the J gene lost 6 bases, with 12 bases spanning the gap. CDR3 nucleotide sequence: TGTGCCTGGACCCTCGGAGCCCCCGGGGAGCTGTTTTTT. It translates to CAWTLGAPGELFF.

The chain joins TRBV9 to TRBJ2-2; unclear D gene. CDR3 length: 13 amino acids. Per the germline V gene, CDR1 is SGDLS and CDR2 is YYNGEE. Trimming took off 3 bases at V and 5 bases at J, with 8 bases between the two ends. CDR3 DNA sequence: TGTGCCAGCAGCGCAAGAGTGACCGGGGAGCTGTTTTTT. Protein product: CASSARVTGELFF. Supplemented by reference TRBV9 and TRBJ2-2, the full variable domain reads DSGVTQTPKHLITATGQRVTLRCSPRSGDLSVYWYQQSLDQGLQFLIQYYNGEERAKGNILERFSAQQFPDLHSELNLSSLELGDSALYFCASSARVTGELFFGEGSRLTVL.

V is TRBV6-2 or TRBV6-3 and J is TRBJ2-5; 10 positions agree with TRBD2. J gave up 5 bases and V 6 bases, and 9 bases lay outside the gene matches. The germline gives CDR1 MNHEY, CDR2 SVGEGT. This CDR3 spans 15 amino acids. The CDR3 here is CASSPHSGGRETQYF. Written as DNA, the CDR3 is TGTGCCAGCAGCCCCCATAGCGGGGGGCGGGAGACCCAGTACTTC.

The V call is TRBV19, the J call TRBJ1-5, with 8 nucleotides matching TRBD1. Trimming took 9 bases from V and 8 from J; bases not matched to a gene: 15. The germline gives CDR1 LNHDA, CDR2 SQIVND (reference sequence). This CDR3 region has 15 residues. The CDR3 reads CASRDRRLGGKPQHF. The DNA of the CDR3 is TGTGCCAGCCGGGACAGGCGTCTTGGGGGGAAGCCCCAGCATTTT. Looking up the rest from reference TRBV19 and TRBJ1-5 gives the full variable domain: DGGITQSPKYLFRKEGQNVTLSCEQNLNHDAMYWYRQDPGQGLRLIYYSQIVNDFQKGDIAEGYSVSREKKESFPLTVTSAQKNPTAFYLCASRDRRLGGKPQHFGDGTRLSIL.

The J gene is TRBJ1-2, the V gene TRBV3-1 (or the pseudogene TRBV3-2), with D perhaps TRBD1 (5 bases). CDR1 is LGHDT and CDR2 is YNNKEL in the germline V gene (reference sequence). V was cut by 2 bases and J by 4 bases, with 11 bases left in between. The CDR3 has 14 amino acids. CDR3 region: CASSQQGKGYGYTF. The CDR3, as DNA: TGTGCCAGCAGCCAACAGGGCAAGGGCTATGGCTACACCTTC.

The chain uses TRBV5-1 and TRBJ2-3; 7 bases agree with TRBD1. Germline V lookup: CDR1 SGHRS, CDR2 YFSETQ. The CDR3 consists of 13 residues. Unmatched junction bases numbered 2, after V lost 5 bases and J lost 2 bases. In nucleotides, the CDR3 is TGCGCCAGCAGGCAGGGGGTCACAGATACGCAGTATTTT. This sequence encodes CASRQGVTDTQYF.

The chain has TRBV9 and TRBJ1-5, with D perhaps TRBD1 (5 bases). The CDR3 runs to 14 residues. Germline lookup yields CDR1 SGDLS and CDR2 YYNGEE. Trimming took 0 bases from V and 6 from J, leaving 10 bases between them. CDR3 protein: CASSVGREGQPQHF. The CDR3 bases are TGTGCCAGCAGCGTAGGCAGGGAAGGTCAGCCCCAGCATTTT.

The rearrangement joins TRBV10-1 to TRBJ2-1; TRBD2 matches at 11 bases. This CDR3 region has 18 residues. After removal of 3 bases from V and 0 bases from J, the junction contained 7 bases not matched to a gene. Germline CDR1 and CDR2: WNHNN and SYGVQD (reference sequence). As DNA, the CDR3 is TGCGCCAGCAGTGATCAGACTAGCGGGGTACACTCCTACAATGAGCAGTTCTTC. Its translation: CASSDQTSGVHSYNEQFF.

V and J are TRBV25-1 and TRBJ1-6, with 8 bases matching TRBD1. The V gene end was trimmed by 4 bases and the J gene end by 7 bases; junction bases not matched to a gene: 9. The CDR3 has 16 amino acids. In germline, CDR1 is MGHDK, CDR2 SYGVNS. CDR3 sequence: CASSGNRGTKNSPLHF. The CDR3 region has the DNA TGTGCCAGCAGTGGGAACAGGGGGACGAAAAATTCACCCCTCCACTTT.

The chain employs TRBV9 and TRBJ2-3, with D perhaps TRBD2 (7 bases). Trimming removed 0 bases at V and 14 bases at J, with 16 bases between. The CDR3 is 13 amino acids. From germline, CDR1 is SGDLS and CDR2 YYNGEE. The CDR3 protein is CASSVAYAGAAYF. The CDR3 DNA sequence: TGTGCCAGCAGCGTAGCTTACGCGGGGGCGGCGTATTTT. The complete variable domain, with remaining parts taken from reference TRBV9 and TRBJ2-3, reads DSGVTQTPKHLITATGQRVTLRCSPRSGDLSVYWYQQSLDQGLQFLIQYYNGEERAKGNILERFSAQQFPDLHSELNLSSLELGDSALYFCASSVAYAGAAYFGPGTRLTVL.

The chain combines TRBV6-1 with TRBJ1-2, with D tentatively TRBD1 (5 bases). This CDR3 region has 17 residues. The germline V and J ends were trimmed by 1 base and 4 bases, with 19 bases remaining between them. CDR1 is MNHNS, CDR2 SASEGT, per germline. CDR3 bases: TGTGCCAGCAGTGAAGTCACAGGTATTGTCACGGTCTATGGCTACACCTTC. It yields the protein CASSEVTGIVTVYGYTF.